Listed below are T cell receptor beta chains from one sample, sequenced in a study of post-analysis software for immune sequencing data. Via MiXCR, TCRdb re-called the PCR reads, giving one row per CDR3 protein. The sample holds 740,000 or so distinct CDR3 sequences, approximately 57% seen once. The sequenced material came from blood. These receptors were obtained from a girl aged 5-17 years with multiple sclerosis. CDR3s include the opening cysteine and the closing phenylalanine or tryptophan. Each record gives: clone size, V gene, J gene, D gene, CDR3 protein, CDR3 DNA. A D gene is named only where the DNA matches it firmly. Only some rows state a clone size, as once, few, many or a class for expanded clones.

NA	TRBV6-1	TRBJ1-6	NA	CASSANLGGNSPLHF	TGTGCCAGCAGTGCCAACCTAGGAGGAAATTCACCCCTCCACTTT
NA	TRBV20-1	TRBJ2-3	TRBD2	CSARDSSGGAGTQYF	TGCAGTGCTAGAGATTCGAGCGGGGGGGCAGGGACGCAGTATTTT
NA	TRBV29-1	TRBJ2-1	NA	CSVPIQTDDNEQLF	TGCAGCGTTCCTATCCAGACAGATGACAATGAGCAGCTCTTC
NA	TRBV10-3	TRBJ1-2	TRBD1	CAISGQGEGGHTF	TGTGCCATCAGTGGACAGGGAGAGGGCGGCCACACCTTC
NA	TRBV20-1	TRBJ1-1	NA	CSANPTRGTEAFF	TGCAGTGCTAACCCCACGAGGGGCACTGAAGCTTTCTTT
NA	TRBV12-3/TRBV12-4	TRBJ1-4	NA	CASSPRGGEKLFF	TGTGCCAGCAGTCCCAGGGGTGGGGAAAAACTGTTTTTT
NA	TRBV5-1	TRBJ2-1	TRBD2	CASSHGLAGPTQQFF	TGCGCCAGCAGCCACGGACTAGCGGGTCCGACACAGCAGTTCTTC
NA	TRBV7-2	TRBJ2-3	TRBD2	CASSSRTSGHPDTQYF	TGTGCCAGCAGCTCCCGGACTAGCGGGCACCCAGATACGCAGTATTTT
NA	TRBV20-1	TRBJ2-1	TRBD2	CSAIPGLAGNNEQFF	TGCAGTGCTATACCGGGACTAGCAGGGAACAATGAGCAGTTCTTC
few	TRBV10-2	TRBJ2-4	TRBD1	CASSRTGAVAKNIQYF	TGCGCCAGCAGCCGAACAGGGGCCGTAGCCAAAAACATTCAGTACTTC
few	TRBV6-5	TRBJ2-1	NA	CASSYGGLTYNEQFF	TGTGCCAGCAGTTACGGGGGGTTAACCTACAATGAGCAGTTCTTC
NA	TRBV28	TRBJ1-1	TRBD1	CASSAGGRTEAFF	TGTGCCAGCAGCGCAGGGGGCCGGACTGAAGCTTTCTTT
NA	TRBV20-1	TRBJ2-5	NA	CSARRLGGDVETQYF	TGCAGTGCTAGACGACTAGGCGGGGATGTGGAGACCCAGTACTTC
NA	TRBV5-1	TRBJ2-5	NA	CASSLGQAWEQYF	TGCGCCAGCAGCTTGGGACAGGCGTGGGAGCAGTACTTC
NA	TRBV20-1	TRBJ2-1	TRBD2	CSAGTSDYNEQFF	TGCAGTGCCGGGACTAGCGACTACAATGAGCAGTTCTTC
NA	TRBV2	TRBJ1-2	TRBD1	CASSAYRGGYTF	TGTGCCAGCAGTGCCTACAGGGGAGGCTACACCTTC
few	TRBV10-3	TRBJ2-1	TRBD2	CAIRTSGGAYNEQFF	TGTGCCATCAGGACTAGCGGGGGGGCTTACAATGAGCAGTTCTTC
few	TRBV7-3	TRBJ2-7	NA	CASSLIGGEQYF	TGTGCCAGCAGCTTAATTGGGGGCGAGCAGTACTTC
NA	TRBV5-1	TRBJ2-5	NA	CASTTGIQETQYF	TGCGCCAGCACAACAGGAATACAAGAGACCCAGTACTTC
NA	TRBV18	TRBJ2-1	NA	CASSLPDEGTFNNEQFF	TGTGCCAGCTCACTGCCCGATGAGGGCACCTTCAACAATGAGCAGTTCTTC
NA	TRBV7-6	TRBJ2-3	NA	CASSLASGVHSTDTQYF	TGTGCCAGCAGCTTGGCATCAGGGGTCCACAGCACAGATACGCAGTATTTT
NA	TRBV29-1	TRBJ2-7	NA	CSVSLISHEQYF	TGCAGCGTTTCCCTTATTTCCCACGAGCAGTACTTC
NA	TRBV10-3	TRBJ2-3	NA	CAISVLGRASTDTQYF	TGTGCCATCAGTGTCTTGGGCAGGGCTAGCACAGATACGCAGTATTTT
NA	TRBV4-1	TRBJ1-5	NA	CASSQGGGRGQPQHF	TGCGCCAGCAGCCAAGGCGGGGGCCGTGGTCAGCCCCAGCATTTT
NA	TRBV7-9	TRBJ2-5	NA	CASSLSGDLGTQYF	TGTGCCAGCAGCTTATCTGGGGACCTGGGGACCCAGTACTTC
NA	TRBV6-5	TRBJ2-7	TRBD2	CASSSGWGLAGNEQYF	TGTGCCAGCAGTTCTGGATGGGGACTAGCGGGGAACGAGCAGTACTTC
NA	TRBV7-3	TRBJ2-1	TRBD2	CASSLAGGVLNEQFF	TGTGCCAGCAGCTTAGCGGGAGGGGTGCTTAATGAGCAGTTCTTC
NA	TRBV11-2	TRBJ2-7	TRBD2	CASSSAGTVSYEQYF	TGTGCCAGCAGCTCAGCGGGGACTGTCTCCTACGAGCAGTACTTC
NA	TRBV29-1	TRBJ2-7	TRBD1	CSVGRGTGGRYEQYF	TGCAGCGTGGGGCGTGGGACAGGGGGCCGCTACGAGCAGTACTTC
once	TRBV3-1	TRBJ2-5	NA	CASSRDTLLEQYF	TGTGCCAGCAGCCGCGACACCTTACTGGAGCAGTACTTC
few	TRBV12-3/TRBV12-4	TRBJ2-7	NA	CASSPNPTVNYEQYF	TGTGCCAGCAGTCCTAACCCGACAGTGAACTACGAGCAGTACTTC
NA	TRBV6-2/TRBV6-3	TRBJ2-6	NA	CASSYSRGNPGANVLTF	TGTGCCAGCAGTTACTCGAGAGGGAACCCTGGGGCCAACGTCCTGACTTTC
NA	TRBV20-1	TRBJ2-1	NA	CSAPNRVSSYNEQFF	TGCAGTGCCCCAAACAGGGTCAGCTCCTACAATGAGCAGTTCTTC
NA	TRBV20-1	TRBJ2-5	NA	CSAPGRLQETQYF	TGCAGTGCCCCCGGACGGTTACAAGAGACCCAGTACTTC
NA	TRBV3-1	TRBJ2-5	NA	CASSQGTQETQYF	TGTGCCAGCTCGCAGGGTACACAAGAGACCCAGTACTTC
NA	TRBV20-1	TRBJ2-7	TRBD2	CSARVAGTYYEQYF	TGCAGTGCTAGAGTAGCGGGGACATACTACGAGCAGTACTTC
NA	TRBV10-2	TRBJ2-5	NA	CASSEQGGETQYF	TGCGCCAGCAGTGAGCAGGGGGGTGAGACCCAGTACTTC
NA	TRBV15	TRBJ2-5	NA	CATSRGQEETQYF	TGTGCCACCAGCAGAGGACAAGAAGAGACCCAGTACTTC
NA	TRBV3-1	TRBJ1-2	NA	CASSQDTGFYGYTF	TGTGCCAGCAGCCAAGATACAGGGTTCTATGGCTACACCTTC
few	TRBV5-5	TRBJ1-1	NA	CASSFVAGLMNTEAFF	TGTGCCAGCAGCTTCGTGGCAGGTCTGATGAACACTGAAGCTTTCTTT
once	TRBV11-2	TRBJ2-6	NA	CASSLAAGQTGANVLTF	TGTGCCAGCAGCTTAGCGGCAGGGCAGACTGGGGCCAACGTCCTGACTTTC
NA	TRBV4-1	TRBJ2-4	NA	CASSQDTWGEVKNIQYF	TGCGCCAGCAGCCAAGATACGTGGGGCGAGGTCAAAAACATTCAGTACTTC
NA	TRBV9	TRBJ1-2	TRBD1	CASRGGQGARGYTF	TGTGCCAGCCGCGGGGGACAGGGGGCGAGAGGCTACACCTTC
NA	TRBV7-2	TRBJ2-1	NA	CASSLAPRLAYYNEQFF	TGTGCCAGCAGCTTAGCCCCCAGGCTAGCGTATTACAATGAGCAGTTCTTC
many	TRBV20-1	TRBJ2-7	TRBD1	CSANRGSYEQYF	TGCAGTGCTAACAGGGGCTCCTACGAGCAGTACTTC
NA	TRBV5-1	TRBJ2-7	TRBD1	CASSSAGTGDMSSYEQYF	TGCGCCAGCAGCTCGGCCGGGACAGGGGACATGAGCTCCTACGAGCAGTACTTC
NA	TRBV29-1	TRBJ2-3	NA	CSVRTVHTDTQYF	TGCAGCGTTAGAACAGTCCACACAGATACGCAGTATTTT